This T cell receptor (beta chain) came from a study of blood T cell repertoires in COVID-19. The data were produced by immunoSEQ multiplex PCR, yet TCRdb's version contains in-frame clones alone and is incomplete. The table records 150,000 to 180,000 clones, approximately 90% of them present only once. V was clipped by 1 base and J by 6 bases; unmatched bases: 7. The CDR3 runs 15 residues. Germline CDR1 MNHEY, CDR2 SMNVEV (reference sequence). The sequence derives from a woman aged 40 to 49 with acute or convalescent COVID-19. The material sequenced was peripheral blood. This chain uses TRBV27 with TRBJ1-1; TRBD1 aligns across 8 bases. CDR3: CASSLFTGQGAEAFF. The CDR3 DNA sequence: TGTGCCAGCAGTTTATTTACCGGACAGGGCGCTGAAGCTTTCTTT.